A selection of T cell receptor beta chains follows, all from one sample in a study of blood T cell repertoires in COVID-19. Sequencing was performed with immunoSEQ multiplex PCR; in TCRdb, only in-frame clones are kept and a portion is missing. The sample records under 250,000 clones, 86% being singletons. Sequenced sample: peripheral blood. The receptors here all came from a woman aged 80 or over with COVID-19, enrolled during active disease. Both conserved end residues are part of each CDR3. A D gene is named only where the DNA matches it firmly. Size is stated for part of the rows, as once, few or many counts, or as a class when the clone is expanded.

>NA|TRBD1|TRBV19|TRBJ1-4
CASKTSGTGSEKLFF
TGTGCCAGCAAAACCTCCGGGACAGGGAGTGAAAAACTGTTTTTT
>NA|NA|TRBV6-5|TRBJ2-3
CASTRDTLRWYF
TGTGCCAGCACCAGGGACACCTTACGTTGGTATTTT
>NA|TRBD1|TRBV12-3/TRBV12-4|TRBJ2-7
CATRQGSYEQYF
TGTGCCACGCGACAGGGGTCCTACGAGCAGTACTTC
>NA|TRBD2|TRBV2|TRBJ2-3
CASSETSGVSAQYF
TGTGCCAGCAGTGAGACTAGCGGGGTTAGCGCGCAGTATTTT
>NA|NA|TRBV4-3|TRBJ1-5
CASSQEWRDNQPQHF
TGCGCCAGCAGCCAAGAATGGCGGGACAATCAGCCCCAGCATTTT
>NA|NA|TRBV28|TRBJ2-2
CASSGVGRLRAGELFF
TGTGCCAGCAGTGGGGTCGGGCGGCTGAGGGCCGGGGAGCTGTTTTTT
>NA|NA|TRBV28|TRBJ1-5
CASVTTQGRNQPQHF
TGTGCCAGCGTTACAACACAGGGTCGCAATCAGCCCCAGCATTTT
>few|NA|TRBV5-5|TRBJ1-6
CASSFVWSERTDNSPLHF
TGTGCCAGCAGCTTTGTGTGGTCAGAACGGACAGATAATTCACCCCTCCACTTT
>NA|NA|TRBV29-1|TRBJ1-4
CSVSSGGKLFF
TGCAGCGTTTCATCGGGGGGAAAACTGTTTTTT
>NA|TRBD2|TRBV18|TRBJ2-3
CASSPFMPSGGPYTDTQYF
TGTGCCAGCTCACCCTTTATGCCTAGCGGGGGGCCGTACACAGATACGCAGTATTTT
>NA|TRBD1|TRBV20-1|TRBJ1-1
CSASLWTGDTEAFF
TGCAGTGCTAGTTTATGGACAGGGGACACTGAAGCTTTCTTT
>NA|TRBD1|TRBV6-2/TRBV6-3|TRBJ2-2
CASSPGQGVTGELFF
TGTGCCAGCAGTCCGGGACAGGGGGTGACCGGGGAGCTGTTTTTT
>NA|TRBD1|TRBV6-2/TRBV6-3|TRBJ1-5
CASSYSGQGFQPQHF
TGTGCCAGCAGTTACTCGGGACAGGGGTTCCAGCCCCAGCATTTT
>NA|NA|TRBV7-2|TRBJ1-2
CASSLARVTANYGYTF
TGTGCCAGCAGCTTAGCGCGCGTCACAGCTAACTATGGCTACACCTTC
>NA|TRBD1|TRBV3-1/TRBV3-2|TRBJ2-3
CASSRGQGAFGATQYF
TGTGCCAGCAGCCGGGGACAGGGGGCCTTTGGTGCTACGCAGTATTTT
>NA|NA|TRBV5-4|TRBJ2-3
CASSYREGTDTQYF
TGTGCCAGCAGCTACAGGGAAGGAACAGATACGCAGTATTTT
>once|TRBD2|TRBV7-9|TRBJ2-3
CASSWGGSTDTQYF
TGTGCCAGCAGCTGGGGAGGGAGCACAGATACGCAGTATTTT
>NA|TRBD1|TRBV4-1|TRBJ1-6
CASSQGGTGFSPLHF
TGCGCCAGCAGCCAAGGGGGGACAGGGTTTTCACCCCTCCACTTT
>NA|NA|TRBV28|TRBJ2-1
CASSFQGPYNEQFF
TGTGCCAGCAGTTTTCAGGGCCCCTACAATGAGCAGTTCTTC
>few|NA|TRBV4-3|TRBJ2-1
CASSQDSLAHEQFF
TGCGCCAGCAGCCAAGATTCTCTGGCCCATGAGCAGTTCTTC
>NA|TRBD1|TRBV28|TRBJ1-3
CASSFWDRIISGNTIYF
TGTGCCAGCAGTTTTTGGGACAGGATAATCTCTGGAAACACCATATATTTT
>NA|NA|TRBV5-1|TRBJ1-1
CASSSGISWGNTEAFF
TGCGCCAGCAGCTCAGGGATCTCCTGGGGGAACACTGAAGCTTTCTTT
>NA|TRBD2|TRBV5-5|TRBJ2-3
CASSSPGAGGDTQYF
TGTGCCAGCAGCTCGCCGGGAGCGGGGGGAGATACGCAGTATTTT
>NA|TRBD1|TRBV6-5|TRBJ1-3
CASSMTGNSGNTIYF
TGTGCCAGCAGTATGACAGGGAACTCTGGAAACACCATATATTTT
>NA|TRBD1|TRBV5-4|TRBJ1-1
CASSLGQGTTEAFF
TGTGCCAGCAGCCTGGGACAGGGGACCACTGAAGCTTTCTTT
>NA|TRBD2|TRBV20-1|TRBJ2-1
CSASPSGKPYNEQFF
TGCAGTGCTAGTCCTAGCGGAAAACCCTACAATGAGCAGTTCTTC
>NA|NA|TRBV29-1|TRBJ1-2
CSVEESPQTNYGYTF
TGCAGCGTTGAAGAATCCCCGCAGACTAACTATGGCTACACCTTC
>NA|NA|TRBV5-8|TRBJ2-3
CASSRRMFLSTDTQYF
TGTGCCAGCAGCCGCCGTATGTTTCTAAGCACAGATACGCAGTATTTT
>NA|TRBD1|TRBV19|TRBJ1-2
CATSQGAWYGYTF
TGTGCCACCTCGCAGGGGGCTTGGTATGGCTACACCTTC
>NA|NA|TRBV28|TRBJ1-4
CASSSQNNEKLFF
TGTGCCAGCAGTTCTCAGAATAATGAAAAACTGTTTTTT
>NA|TRBD1|TRBV28|TRBJ1-4
CASSVNRGSNEKLFF
TGTGCCAGCAGTGTCAACAGGGGCAGTAATGAAAAACTGTTTTTT
>NA|NA|TRBV24-1|TRBJ1-2
CATSDRRGNYGYTF
TGTGCCACCAGTGACCGAAGGGGTAACTATGGCTACACCTTC
>NA|TRBD1|TRBV7-2|TRBJ2-5
CASSAGTGRQETQYF
TGTGCCAGCAGCGCAGGGACAGGGCGACAAGAGACCCAGTACTTC
>NA|NA|TRBV11-2|TRBJ2-5
CASSASSGETQYF
TGTGCCAGCAGCGCATCGTCAGGGGAGACCCAGTACTTC
>NA|NA|TRBV10-3|TRBJ2-3
CATRRGQGDTQYF
TGTGCCACCAGGCGGGGGCAAGGGGATACGCAGTATTTT